This T cell receptor (beta chain) was captured by sequencing in a study of shared clonotypes between healthy human individuals (dated by TCRdb to about 2020). Notes on the research overall: The cohort comprised a couple of women and three men aged 18 to 49 years. For each donor, three plates each were used for CD4 naive and CD4 memory, two plates were used for CD8 naive, and one plate was used for CD8 memory. To estimate repertoire size and how much clonotypes are shared between individuals, the study performed deep sequencing of blood TCR repertoires from a few healthy adults. To increase sequencing depth and limit assay-specific biases, TCR repertoire library preparation and sequencing were carried out by different laboratories using diverse techniques. Between about 0.85 and 8.9 billion PBMCs per donor were obtained by leukapheresis. Study-level results and caveats: When several donors were compared, the shared fraction of clonotypes was around 5% for naive CD4, 3.5% to 4% for naive CD8, about 2.5% for memory CD4, and under 0.5% for memory CD8. Clonotypes shared by all four sorted-subset donors showed higher generation probabilities than non-shared clonotypes. Because the study included only a small number of donors, the genetic and exposure-history diversity represented was limited. Sampling was limited to blood, and TCR repertoires in tissue likely differ from TCR repertoires in blood. Pairwise subsampling indicated that sequencing depth was expected to affect the degree of clonotype sharing among donors. Rarefaction of sorted-subset datasets indicated incomplete sequencing despite the large sequencing depth. Estimated clonotype richness was generally larger for naive than for memory subsets.

Relative to germline, V is missing 2 bases and J is missing 4 bases, with 2 bases of the junction outside any gene match. Sequences MDHEN (CDR1) and SYDVKM (CDR2) are obtained from the germline V gene. Inclusive of the bounding cysteine and phenylalanine, the CDR3 is 14 residues long. The CDR3 DNA has 42 bases and is translated from base 1. Worth noting for this clone: It lacks a known antigen. The record has no base qualities; no much larger clone is one base away.

TCR CDR3 regions were amplified from genomic DNA by multiplex PCR using the deep immunoSEQ assay. Genomic DNA extracted from each cell subset was distributed evenly over all wells of several immunoSEQ 96-well plates, and each plate served as one replicate. For sorted subsets, around 0.2 ug of genomic DNA, equivalent to some 33,000 T cell genomes, went into each replicate PCR. Purified libraries were quantified with a Qubit 3.0 fluorometer, sized on a Bioanalyzer 2100, and re-quantified with the KAPA Library Quantification kit. Each immunoSEQ 96-well plate was sequenced on its own single-read 150-cycle Illumina NextSeq 550 flow cell. Processing in the source paper ran as follows. Because the immunoSEQ output included only junctional sequences and no quality scores, the filtering could not be the same as the filtering used for full-length reads. To assign V/J genes and CDR3, sequences were annotated against IMGT germline references using PyIR, a Python wrapper for IgBLAST v1.9. Reads with weak V/J assignments (E-value above 1e-6), missing CDR3, stop codons, out-of-frame junctions, or ambiguous translated residues were removed. V3J clonotypes were defined by identical inferred V gene, J gene, and CDR3 amino acid sequence. To compute the percentage overlap between repertoires, the number of shared unique clonotypes was divided by the size of the smaller repertoire. Repertoire richness was assessed with RTK rarefaction, the Chao1 estimator, and Recon v2.1 estimates of unobserved clonotypes. OLGA was used to compute generation probabilities for all TCRbeta clonotypes that the gDNA method yielded from a handful of donors. Drawn from immuneACCESS, this table holds only the in-frame rearrangements with V and J called that TCRdb kept. Clones are partly lost; checked studies trace under half to an unresolved V gene and leave the rest unexplained. V, J and clone size reflect that table, while D and trimming were determined from the DNA. The sample table contains hundreds of thousands of clones; only one count was recorded for around 96% of them. The ten largest clones represent 0.095% to 0.14% of the sample.

CD8 naive samples consisted of CD45RO-negative cells that were positively selected for CCR7, yielding a CD45RA+CCR7+ population without TemRA cells. The donors were healthy, HIV-negative adults who had no recently reported acute infections or vaccinations. All donors were Caucasian adults living in Nashville, Tennessee, USA. Blood was obtained by leukapheresis, after which PBMCs were separated by Ficoll-Histopaque density gradient centrifugation and cryopreserved in liquid nitrogen vapor phase. Purity and quantity of every magnetically sorted T cell population were checked by analytical flow cytometry. Each sorted fraction had its genomic DNA isolated and then quantified by UV absorbance on a Nanodrop 2000c.

The sample taken for sequencing was naive CD8+ T cells sorted from blood. This specimen's cell subset or site label, per the study, means: CD45RA+CCR7+. The origin of this receptor is a woman in her 30s in good health. Rearrangement joined TRBV28 to TRBJ1-5, with 7 junctional bases fitting TRBD1. The CDR3 reads as follows: CASSLTGVNQPQHF. The DNA is TGTGCCAGCAGTTTAACAGGGGTGAATCAGCCCCAGCATTTT.